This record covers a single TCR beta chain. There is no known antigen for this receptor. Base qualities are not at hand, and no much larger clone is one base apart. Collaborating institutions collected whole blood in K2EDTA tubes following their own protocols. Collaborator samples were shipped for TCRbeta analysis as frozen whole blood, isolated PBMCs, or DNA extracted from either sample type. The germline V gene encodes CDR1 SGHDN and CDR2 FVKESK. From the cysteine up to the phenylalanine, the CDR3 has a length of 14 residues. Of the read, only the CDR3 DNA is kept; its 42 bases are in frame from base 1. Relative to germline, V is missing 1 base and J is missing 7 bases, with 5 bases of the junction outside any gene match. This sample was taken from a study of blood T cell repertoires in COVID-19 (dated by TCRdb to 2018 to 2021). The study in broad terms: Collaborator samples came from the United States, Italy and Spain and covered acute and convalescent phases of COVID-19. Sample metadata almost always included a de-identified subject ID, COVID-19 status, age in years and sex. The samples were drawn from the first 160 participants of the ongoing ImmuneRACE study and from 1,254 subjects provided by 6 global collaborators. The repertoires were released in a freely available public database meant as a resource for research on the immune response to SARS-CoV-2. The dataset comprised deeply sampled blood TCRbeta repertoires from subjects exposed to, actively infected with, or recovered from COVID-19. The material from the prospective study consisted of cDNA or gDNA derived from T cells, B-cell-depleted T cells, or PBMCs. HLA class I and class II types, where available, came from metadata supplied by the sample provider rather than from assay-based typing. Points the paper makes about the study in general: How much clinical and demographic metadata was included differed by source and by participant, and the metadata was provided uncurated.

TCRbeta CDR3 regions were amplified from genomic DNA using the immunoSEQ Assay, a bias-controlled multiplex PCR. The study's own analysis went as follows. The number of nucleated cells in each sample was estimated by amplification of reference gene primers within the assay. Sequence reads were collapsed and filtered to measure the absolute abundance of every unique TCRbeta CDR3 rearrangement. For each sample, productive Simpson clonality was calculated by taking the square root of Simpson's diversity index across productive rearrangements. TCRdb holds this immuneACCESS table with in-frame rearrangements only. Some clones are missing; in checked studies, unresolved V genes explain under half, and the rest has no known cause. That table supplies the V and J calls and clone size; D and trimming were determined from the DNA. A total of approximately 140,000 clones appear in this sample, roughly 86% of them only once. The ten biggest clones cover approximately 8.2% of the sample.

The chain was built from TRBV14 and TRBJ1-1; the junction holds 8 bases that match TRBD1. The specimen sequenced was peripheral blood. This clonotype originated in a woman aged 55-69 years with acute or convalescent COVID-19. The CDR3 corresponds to CASSQGQGWIEAFF. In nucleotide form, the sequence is TGTGCCAGCAGCCAAGGACAGGGGTGGATTGAAGCTTTCTTT.